The entry that follows covers one T cell receptor (beta chain) sequence. Its target is not known. Authors' analysis steps: As immunoSEQ supplied junction-only sequences (without quality scores), filtering differed. Profiling relied on immunoSEQ multiplex PCR, and the TCRdb table lists in-frame clones only, not all of them. That table is the source of V, J and clone size, and D and trimming were worked out from the DNA. The table records approximately 2,000,000 clones, just under 95% of them present only once. Germline values: CDR1 SGHTA, CDR2 FQGNSA. Unmatched junction bases numbered 5, after V lost 0 bases and J lost 5 bases. The CDR3 has 16 residues. As defined, naive CD8 cells were CD45RO-negative and positively selected for CCR7, with terminally differentiated effector memory CD45RA+ cells excluded. This specimen comes from a study of shared clonotypes between healthy human individuals. Overall study results and limits: Large sequencing depth failed to make sorted-subset sequencing complete, rarefaction showed. Relative to memory subsets, naive subsets generally showed larger estimated richness.

The TCR sequence derives from a man aged 18-30 years in good health. Some clones in this sample may be carry-over from other donors' samples. The rearrangement uses TRBV7-2 and TRBJ2-7; 12 nucleotides align to TRBD1. Input material: naive CD8+ T cells from PBMCs. The CDR3 sequence is CASSLASGTGGNEQYF. DNA of the CDR3: TGTGCCAGCAGCTTAGCGTCCGGGACAGGGGGCAACGAGCAGTACTTC.